This entry lists 26 T cell receptor beta chains sequenced from one sample in a study of naive and memory T cell subsets (dated by TCRdb to the late 2010s). Receptor libraries were prepared by UMI-ligation and nested PCR. The reads were generated on an Illumina MiSeq. The beta constant-region primer consisted of an equimolar mixture of two oligonucleotides that together covered TRBC1 and TRBC2. TCRdb reprocessed the public reads (quality trimming at Q25 with fastp, clone calling with MiXCR) and kept in-frame beta chains. Duplicate CDR3 protein sequences are folded into a single record with the most common DNA and genes. For this sample the table gives 77,000 or so distinct CDR3 sequences, of which 13% were detected only once. The ten largest clones capture 0.7% to 0.95% of the sample. Input material: central memory CD4+ T cells from blood. Taken with the paper, the label for cell subset or site translates to: central memory, CD45RA- CD27+. The receptor set was obtained from a human donor in good health.

CDR3 region: CASSPRTGGLGNTIYF. CDR3 sequence (DNA): TGTGCCAGCAGCCCCCGAACGGGGGGCCTTGGAAACACCATATATTTT. The rearrangement links TRBV11-2 to TRBJ1-3, with a tentative D call TRBD1 (6 bases). Trimming shortened V by 5 bases and J by 3 bases, and 17 bases separated the two germline ends. This CDR3 is built from 16 residues. Germline assignment: CDR1 SGHAT and CDR2 FQNNGV.

CDR3 amino acids: CASSRTRRLNYNEQFF. The CDR3 nucleotides read TGTGCCAGCAGTCGGACCCGCCGCCTAAATTACAATGAGCAGTTCTTC. The J gene is TRBJ2-1, the V gene TRBV7-8; the D is unclear. V was clipped by 6 bases and J by 4 bases, with 19 bases between them. CDR3 size: 16 residues. Per germline, CDR1 SGHVS and CDR2 FQNEAQ.

In its sample, this clonotype was seen many times. The chain recombines TRBV7-2 with TRBJ2-1; 7 bases match TRBD2. Looked up from germline, CDR1 is SGHTA and CDR2 is FQGNSA. The CDR3 is made up of 18 amino acids. Losses at the gene ends were 5 bases for V and 3 bases for J; bases not matched to a gene: 16. The CDR3 bases are TGTGCCAGCAGCCCGTACTCCCTAGCGGCAGGCCTCTACAATGAGCAGTTCTTC. Translating it yields CASSPYSLAAGLYNEQFF.

This clonotype was recorded a few times. The V call is TRBV24-1, the J call TRBJ1-2; D call uncertain. Trimming removed 1 base at V and 0 bases at J, with 5 bases between. Germline V gives CDR1 KGHDR, CDR2 SFDVKD. The CDR3 covers 14 residues. CDR3 DNA: TGTGCCACCAGTGATTTCACAGCTAACTATGGCTACACCTTC. Protein product: CATSDFTANYGYTF.

The V call is TRBV7-2, the J call TRBJ1-6, with TRBD1 as a possible D gene (6 bases). This CDR3 region has 14 residues. V lost 5 bases, J lost 9 bases, and 14 bases lay in between. Germline V gene lookup returns CDR1 SGHTA and CDR2 FQGNSA. The CDR3 spells CASSPGHFSSPLHF. The CDR3 bases are TGTGCCAGCAGCCCGGGACATTTTAGTTCACCCCTCCACTTT.

This clonotype was observed a few times. This chain connects TRBV11-2 to TRBJ1-4, with D hard to call. V lost 5 bases to trimming and J lost 0 bases, with 13 bases between them. The CDR3 is made up of 16 amino acids. The germline gives CDR1 SGHAT, CDR2 FQNNGV. In DNA form, the CDR3 reads TGTGCCAGCAGCGCAGCGGCGTTAACAACTAATGAAAAACTGTTTTTT. Translation: CASSAAALTTNEKLFF.

There are many counts of this clonotype. V usage is TRBV24-1 and J usage is TRBJ2-7, with TRBD1 matching 8 bases. The CDR3 runs to 16 residues. The junction had 8 bases not matched to a gene; V was cut back by 4 bases and J by 1 base. Germline V gene sequence: CDR1 KGHDR, CDR2 SFDVKD. The CDR3: CATSERIDRGSYEQYF. CDR3 coding DNA: TGTGCCACCAGTGAGAGGATCGACAGGGGTTCCTACGAGCAGTACTTC.

In its sample, this clonotype was seen many times. The chain recombines TRBV2 with TRBJ2-2; no clear D gene. V lost 6 bases and J lost 7, with 9 bases in between. This CDR3 has 12 amino acids. Germline assignment: CDR1 SNHLY and CDR2 FYNNEI. CDR3 residues: CASSIQDGELFF. The CDR3 region has the DNA TGTGCCAGCAGCATACAAGACGGGGAGCTGTTTTTT.

This clonotype was counted between two and nine times. V gene TRBV5-4 combines with J gene TRBJ1-4, with 8 bases lining up with TRBD1. CDR3 length equals 14 residues. Germline-derived CDR1 and CDR2 are SGHNT and YYREEE (reference sequence). Unmatched junction bases numbered 5, after V lost 5 bases and J lost 5 bases. The CDR3, as DNA: TGTGCCAGCAGTCAGGGGGCCTTGAATGAAAAACTGTTTTTT. Translating it yields CASSQGALNEKLFF. The full variable domain, completed using reference TRBV5-4 and TRBJ1-4, is ETGVTQSPTHLIKTRGQQVTLRCSSQSGHNTVSWYQQALGQGPQFIFQYYREEENGRGNFPPRFSGLQFPNYSSELNVNALELDDSALYLCASSQGALNEKLFFGSGTQLSVL.

The chain links TRBV29-1 to TRBJ2-5; D remains unclear. Germline V lookup: CDR1 SQVTM, CDR2 ANQGSEA. The CDR3 is 10 amino acids. V was shortened by 7 bases and J by 5 bases, with 8 bases between the two germline ends. The CDR3 coding sequence is TGCAGCGGTGCTGGTGAGACCCAGTACTTC. This codes for CSGAGETQYF.

This clonotype was observed at least ten times. The gene calls are TRBV29-1 and TRBJ2-5; 10 nucleotides agree with TRBD2. This CDR3 is 16 amino acids long. In germline, CDR1 is SQVTM, CDR2 ANQGSEA. V lost 4 bases, J lost 0 bases, and 8 bases stayed unmatched. The CDR3 loop reads CSVVGLAGVHQETQYF. The CDR3 nucleotides read TGCAGCGTTGTGGGGCTAGCGGGAGTTCACCAAGAGACCCAGTACTTC.

This clonotype came up a few times. This chain joins TRBV5-6 and TRBJ1-1; 7 positions match TRBD1. There are 13 residues in the CDR3. CDR1 and CDR2 from the germline V gene are SGHDT and YYEEEE. V was clipped by 4 bases and J by 3 bases; unmatched bases: 3. The CDR3 coding sequence is TGTGCCAGCAGCGGACAGGACGACACTGAAGCTTTCTTT. This sequence encodes CASSGQDDTEAFF.

This clonotype was detected many times. The chain employs TRBV11-2 and TRBJ2-7; D not certain. This CDR3 has 11 residues. The ends were cut back, 5 bases at V and 2 bases at J, with 4 bases in the middle. Germline-derived CDR1 and CDR2 are SGHAT and FQNNGV. In nucleotides, the CDR3 is TGTGCCAGCAGCCTGACCTACGAGCAGTACTTC. The encoded protein is CASSLTYEQYF.

V and J are TRBV5-5 and TRBJ1-1; D unresolved. Per germline, CDR1 SGHKS and CDR2 YYEKEE (reference sequence). V was trimmed by 0 bases and J by 1 base, leaving 7 bases between them. The CDR3 spans 14 residues. CDR3 protein: CASSLGHQNTEAFF. Written as DNA, the CDR3 is TGTGCCAGCAGCTTGGGTCACCAGAACACTGAAGCTTTCTTT.

This clonotype showed up just a few times. CDR3 amino acids: CASSPKGQGDGYTF. CDR3 in DNA: TGTGCCAGCTCACCTAAAGGACAGGGTGATGGCTACACCTTC. The chain carries TRBV18 and TRBJ1-2; 8 nucleotides align to TRBD1. Per germline, CDR1 KGHSH and CDR2 LQKENI. The trim removed 3 bases at V and 6 bases at J, leaving 6 bases unmatched. The CDR3 consists of 14 residues.

The CDR3 protein is CSARRRGQPYGYTF. The CDR3 DNA reads TGCAGTGCTAGACGTCGAGGACAGCCCTATGGCTACACCTTC. V is TRBV20-1 and J is TRBJ1-2, with a tentative D call TRBD1 (6 bases). Trimming shortened V by 2 bases and J by 4 bases, and 14 bases separated the two germline ends. This CDR3 is built from 14 residues. Looked up from germline, CDR1 is DFQATT and CDR2 is SNEGSKA (reference sequence).

The table lists this clonotype with a few counts. This chain uses TRBV27 with TRBJ2-6; no firm D call. Trimming cost V 1 base and J 4 bases, with 14 bases left between them. The germline gives CDR1 MNHEY, CDR2 SMNVEV (reference sequence). There are 17 residues in the CDR3. CDR3 region: CASSLLSRGGGANVLTF. As DNA, the CDR3 is TGTGCCAGCAGTTTATTGTCTAGAGGTGGCGGGGCCAACGTCCTGACTTTC.

This clonotype has just a few counts. The rearrangement joins TRBV6-2 or TRBV6-3 to TRBJ2-3; 7 bases fit TRBD2. V was pared by 10 bases and J by 2 bases, with 3 bases of the junction left unmatched. Per germline, CDR1 MNHEY and CDR2 SVGEGT. CDR3 length: 12 amino acids. The CDR3 DNA reads as TGTGCCACGGGACTATTCACAGATACGCAGTATTTT. Translated: CATGLFTDTQYF.

The chain links TRBV2 to TRBJ1-5; TRBD1 aligns across 11 bases. Germline values: CDR1 SNHLY, CDR2 FYNNEI. V lost 8 bases to trimming and J lost 4 bases; unmatched junction nucleotides: 10. This CDR3 is 16 amino acids long. CDR3 sequence reads: CASGTRGTGGNQPQHF. DNA for the CDR3: TGTGCCAGCGGAACGAGGGGGACAGGGGGAAATCAGCCCCAGCATTTT.

This clonotype was recorded many times. The junction does not match germline at one end; this may be a read error. The chain links TRBV7-8 to TRBJ2-7; D is possibly TRBD2 (5 bases). The CDR3 runs 15 residues. Germline V CDR1 and CDR2: SGHVS, FQNEAQ. In nucleotides, the CDR3 is TGTGCCAGCAGCGCCTCCACTAGGTCCTCCTCCGAGCAGTACTTC. Residues: CASSASTRSSSEQYF.

This clonotype was seen many times. The V gene is TRBV9, the J gene TRBJ2-3; 7 nucleotides line up with TRBD2. J lost 2 bases, V lost 7 bases, and 4 bases had no gene match. The CDR3 sequence is 13 residues long. Germline V CDR1 and CDR2: SGDLS, YYNGEE. CDR3 in amino acids: CASSGGSTDTQYF. The CDR3 coding sequence is TGTGCCAGCTCGGGGGGATCCACAGATACGCAGTATTTT. Combining the CDR3 with reference TRBV9 and TRBJ2-3 gives the whole variable domain DSGVTQTPKHLITATGQRVTLRCSPRSGDLSVYWYQQSLDQGLQFLIQYYNGEERAKGNILERFSAQQFPDLHSELNLSSLELGDSALYFCASSGGSTDTQYFGPGTRLTVL.

J is TRBJ2-3 and V is TRBV20-1; D remains unclear. Trimming took 6 bases from V and 2 from J, leaving 12 bases between them. Per germline, CDR1 DFQATT and CDR2 SNEGSKA (reference sequence). This CDR3 is 13 amino acids long. The CDR3 DNA follows: TGCAGTGCCTCGGAAGGGTACACAGATACGCAGTATTTT. This gives the protein CSASEGYTDTQYF.

This CDR3 reads CASSLVGANYGYTF. The CDR3 DNA reads TGTGCCAGCAGCTTGGTCGGGGCTAACTATGGCTACACCTTC. This chain links TRBV5-6 with TRBJ1-2; D gene unclear. Germline V gene lookup returns CDR1 SGHDT and CDR2 YYEEEE. The V end lost 0 bases, the J end lost 0 bases, and 6 bases lay between the germline ends. The CDR3 consists of 14 residues.

This clonotype was counted between two and nine times. This rearrangement joins TRBV20-1 to TRBJ2-7; D possibly corresponds to TRBD1 (5 bases). Trimming shortened V by 6 bases and J by 0 bases, and 12 bases separated the two germline ends. CDR3 size: 13 residues. Germline CDR1 DFQATT, CDR2 SNEGSKA (reference sequence). This CDR3 reads CSANGHLSYEQYF. The CDR3, as DNA: TGCAGTGCAAACGGACACCTCTCCTACGAGCAGTACTTC.

This chain uses TRBV4-2 with TRBJ1-1, with a possible D match to TRBD1 (6 bases). Looked up from germline, CDR1 is LGHNA and CDR2 is YNFKEQ. The CDR3 contains 15 residues. Trimming removed 5 bases at V and 0 bases at J, with 13 bases between. In nucleotides, the CDR3 is TGTGCCAGCAGCTACACCGGGACAATGAACACTGAAGCTTTCTTT. Amino acid sequence: CASSYTGTMNTEAFF.

This chain uses TRBV5-4 with TRBJ1-1, with D possibly TRBD1 on 6 matching bases. V was trimmed by 1 base and J by 0 bases, leaving 10 bases between them. There are 15 residues in the CDR3. Germline V lookup: CDR1 SGHNT, CDR2 YYREEE (reference sequence). The CDR3 coding sequence is TGTGCCAGCAGCTTGTGGCAGGGGATGAACACTGAAGCTTTCTTT. It encodes CASSLWQGMNTEAFF.